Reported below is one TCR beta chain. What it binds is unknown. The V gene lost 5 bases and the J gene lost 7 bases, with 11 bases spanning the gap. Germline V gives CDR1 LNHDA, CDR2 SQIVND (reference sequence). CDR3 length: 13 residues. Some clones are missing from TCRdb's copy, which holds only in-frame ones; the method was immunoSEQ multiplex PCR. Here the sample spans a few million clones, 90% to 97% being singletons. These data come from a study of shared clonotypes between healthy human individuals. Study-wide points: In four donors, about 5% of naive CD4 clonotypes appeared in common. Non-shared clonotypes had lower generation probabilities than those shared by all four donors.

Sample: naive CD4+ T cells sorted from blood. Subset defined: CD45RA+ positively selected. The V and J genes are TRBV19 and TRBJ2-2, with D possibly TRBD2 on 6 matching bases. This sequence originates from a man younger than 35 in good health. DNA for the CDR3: TGTGCCAGTAGTCAATCGGGGGTCGGGGAGCTGTTTTTT. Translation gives CASSQSGVGELFF. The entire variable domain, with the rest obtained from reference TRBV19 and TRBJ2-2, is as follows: DGGITQSPKYLFRKEGQNVTLSCEQNLNHDAMYWYRQDPGQGLRLIYYSQIVNDFQKGDIAEGYSVSREKKESFPLTVTSAQKNPTAFYLCASSQSGVGELFFGEGSRLTVL.